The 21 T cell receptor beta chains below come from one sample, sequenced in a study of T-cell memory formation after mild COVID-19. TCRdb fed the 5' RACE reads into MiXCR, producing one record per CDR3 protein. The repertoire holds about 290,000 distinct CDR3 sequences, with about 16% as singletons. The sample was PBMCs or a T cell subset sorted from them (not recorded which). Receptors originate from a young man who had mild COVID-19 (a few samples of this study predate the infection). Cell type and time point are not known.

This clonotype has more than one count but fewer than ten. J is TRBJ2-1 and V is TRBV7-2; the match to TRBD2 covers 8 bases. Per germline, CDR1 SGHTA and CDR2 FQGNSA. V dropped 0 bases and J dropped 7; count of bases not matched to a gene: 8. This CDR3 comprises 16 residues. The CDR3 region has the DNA TGTGCCAGCAGCTTAGCGGGTTCGGGGGGGAGAAATGAGCAGTTCTTC. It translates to CASSLAGSGGRNEQFF.

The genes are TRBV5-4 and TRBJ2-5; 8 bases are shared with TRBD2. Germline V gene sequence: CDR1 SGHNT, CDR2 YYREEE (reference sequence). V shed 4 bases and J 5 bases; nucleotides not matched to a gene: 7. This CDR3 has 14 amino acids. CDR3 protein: CASSKRGPAETQYF. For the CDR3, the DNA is TGTGCCAGCAGCAAGCGGGGGCCGGCGGAGACCCAGTACTTC.

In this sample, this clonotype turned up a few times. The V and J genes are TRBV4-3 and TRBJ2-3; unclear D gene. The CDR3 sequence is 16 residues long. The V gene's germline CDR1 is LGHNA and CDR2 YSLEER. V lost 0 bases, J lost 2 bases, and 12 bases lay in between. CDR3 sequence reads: CASSQEPLISTDTQYF. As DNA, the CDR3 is TGCGCCAGCAGCCAAGAACCCTTGATCTCCACAGATACGCAGTATTTT.

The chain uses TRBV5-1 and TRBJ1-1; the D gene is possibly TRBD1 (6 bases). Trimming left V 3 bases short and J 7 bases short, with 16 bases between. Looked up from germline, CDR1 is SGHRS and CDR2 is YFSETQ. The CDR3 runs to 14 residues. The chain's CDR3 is CASSSPPRGGEAFF. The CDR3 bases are TGCGCCAGCAGCTCCCCGCCCAGGGGTGGTGAAGCTTTCTTT.

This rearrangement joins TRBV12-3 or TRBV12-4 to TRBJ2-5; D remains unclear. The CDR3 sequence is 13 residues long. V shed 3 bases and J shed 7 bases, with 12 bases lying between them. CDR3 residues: CASSFIRVATQYF. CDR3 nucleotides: TGTGCCAGCAGTTTTATCCGGGTTGCGACCCAGTACTTC.

The CDR3 reads CATSDGYNEQFF. CDR3 nucleotide sequence: TGTGCCACCAGTGACGGATACAATGAGCAGTTCTTC. The V and J genes are TRBV24-1 and TRBJ2-1; D gene ambiguous. Per the germline V gene, CDR1 is KGHDR and CDR2 is SFDVKD. The length of the CDR3 is 12 residues. V dropped 4 bases and J dropped 4 bases, with 4 bases sitting between them.

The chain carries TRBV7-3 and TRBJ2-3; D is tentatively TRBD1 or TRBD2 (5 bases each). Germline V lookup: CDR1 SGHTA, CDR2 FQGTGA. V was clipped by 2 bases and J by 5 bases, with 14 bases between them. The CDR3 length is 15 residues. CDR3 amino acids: CASSLSGGRGDTQYF. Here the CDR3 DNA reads TGTGCCAGCAGCTTATCTGGGGGACGTGGAGATACGCAGTATTTT.

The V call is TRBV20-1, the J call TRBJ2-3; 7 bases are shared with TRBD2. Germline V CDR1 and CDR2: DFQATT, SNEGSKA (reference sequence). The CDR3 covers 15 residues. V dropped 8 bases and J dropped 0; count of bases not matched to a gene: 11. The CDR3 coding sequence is TGCAGTCCTCGGGACTACAGGACCAGCACAGATACGCAGTATTTT. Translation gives CSPRDYRTSTDTQYF.

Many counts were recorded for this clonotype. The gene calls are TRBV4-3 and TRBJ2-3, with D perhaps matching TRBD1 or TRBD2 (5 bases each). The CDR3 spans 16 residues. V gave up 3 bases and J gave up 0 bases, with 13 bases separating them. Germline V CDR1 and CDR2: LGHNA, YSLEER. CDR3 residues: CASSQSGTASTDTQYF. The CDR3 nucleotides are TGCGCCAGCAGCCAGTCCGGGACGGCAAGCACAGATACGCAGTATTTT.

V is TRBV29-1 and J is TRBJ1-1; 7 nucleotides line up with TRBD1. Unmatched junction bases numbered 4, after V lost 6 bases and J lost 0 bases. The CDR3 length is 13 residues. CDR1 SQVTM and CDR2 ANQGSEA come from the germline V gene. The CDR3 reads CSVTGRLNTEAFF. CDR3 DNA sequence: TGCAGCGTGACAGGGAGACTGAACACTGAAGCTTTCTTT.

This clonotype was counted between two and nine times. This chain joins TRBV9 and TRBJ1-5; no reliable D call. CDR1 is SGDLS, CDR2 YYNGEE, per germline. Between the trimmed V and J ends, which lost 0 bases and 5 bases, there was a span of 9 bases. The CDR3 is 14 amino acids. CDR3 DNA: TGTGCCAGCAGCGTAGGCCGGGTTGATCAGCCCCAGCATTTT. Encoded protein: CASSVGRVDQPQHF.

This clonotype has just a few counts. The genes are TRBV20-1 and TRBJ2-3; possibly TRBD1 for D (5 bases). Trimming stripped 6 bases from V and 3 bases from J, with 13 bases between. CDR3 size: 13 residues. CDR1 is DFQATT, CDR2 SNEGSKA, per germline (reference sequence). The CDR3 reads CSAFDSLTDTQYF. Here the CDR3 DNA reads TGCAGTGCATTCGACAGCCTTACAGATACGCAGTATTTT.

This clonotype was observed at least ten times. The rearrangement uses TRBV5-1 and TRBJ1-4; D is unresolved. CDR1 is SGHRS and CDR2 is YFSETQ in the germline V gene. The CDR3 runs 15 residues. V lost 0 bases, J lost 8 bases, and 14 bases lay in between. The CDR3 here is CASSLASQEGEKLFF. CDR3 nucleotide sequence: TGCGCCAGCAGCTTGGCCAGCCAGGAGGGAGAAAAACTGTTTTTT.

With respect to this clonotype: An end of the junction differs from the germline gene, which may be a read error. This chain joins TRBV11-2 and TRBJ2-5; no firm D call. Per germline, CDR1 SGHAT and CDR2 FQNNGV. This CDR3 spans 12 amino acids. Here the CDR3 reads CASSIPQGTQYF. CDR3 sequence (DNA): TGTGCCAGCAGCATCCCCCAAGGGACCCAGTACTTC.

As DNA, the CDR3 is TGCGCCAGCAGCCAAGAAATTGAGTATGAGCAGTTCTTC. It is translated as CASSQEIEYEQFF. This sequence joins TRBV4-1 and TRBJ2-1; D is unclear. CDR1 and CDR2 from the germline V gene are MGHRA and YSYEKL. The CDR3 totals 13 residues. Deletions cut 0 bases from V and 8 bases from J, with 8 bases between.

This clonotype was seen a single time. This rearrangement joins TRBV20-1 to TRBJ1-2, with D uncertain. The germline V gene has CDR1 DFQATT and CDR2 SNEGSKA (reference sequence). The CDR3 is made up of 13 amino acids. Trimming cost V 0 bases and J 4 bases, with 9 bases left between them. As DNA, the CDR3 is TGCAGTGCTAGAGAGTTTGACGGCTATGGCTACACCTTC. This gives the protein CSAREFDGYGYTF.

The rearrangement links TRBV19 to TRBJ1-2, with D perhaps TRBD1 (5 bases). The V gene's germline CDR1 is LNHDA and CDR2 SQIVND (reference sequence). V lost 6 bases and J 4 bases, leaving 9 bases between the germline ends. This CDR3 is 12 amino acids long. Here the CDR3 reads CASSYTGYGYTF. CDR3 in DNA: TGTGCCAGTAGCTATACAGGCTATGGCTACACCTTC.

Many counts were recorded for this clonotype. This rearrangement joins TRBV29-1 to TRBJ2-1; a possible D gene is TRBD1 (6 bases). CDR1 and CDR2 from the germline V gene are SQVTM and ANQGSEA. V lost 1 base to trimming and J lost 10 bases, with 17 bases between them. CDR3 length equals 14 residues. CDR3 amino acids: CSVEGPNRVGEQFF. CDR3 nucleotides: TGCAGCGTTGAAGGGCCTAACAGGGTGGGCGAGCAGTTCTTC.

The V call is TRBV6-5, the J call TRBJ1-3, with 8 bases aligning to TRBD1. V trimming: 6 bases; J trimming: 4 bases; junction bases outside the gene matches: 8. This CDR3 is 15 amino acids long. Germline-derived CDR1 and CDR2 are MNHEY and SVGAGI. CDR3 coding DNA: TGTGCCAGCAGCAGGACAGGGAGGGAGGGAAACACCATATATTTT. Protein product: CASSRTGREGNTIYF.

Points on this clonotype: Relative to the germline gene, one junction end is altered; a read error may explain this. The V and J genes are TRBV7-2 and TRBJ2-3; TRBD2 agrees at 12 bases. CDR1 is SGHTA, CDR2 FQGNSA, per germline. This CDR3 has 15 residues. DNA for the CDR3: TGTGCCAGCAGCCTAGCGGGGGGGGCGACAGATACGCAGTATTTT. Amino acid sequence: CASSLAGGATDTQYF.

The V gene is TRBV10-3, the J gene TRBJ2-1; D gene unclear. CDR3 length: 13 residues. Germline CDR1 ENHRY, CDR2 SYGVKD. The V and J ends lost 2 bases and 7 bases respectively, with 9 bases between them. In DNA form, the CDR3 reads TGTGCCATCAGTGAGAGAGATAAAAATGAGCAGTTCTTC. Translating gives CAISERDKNEQFF.